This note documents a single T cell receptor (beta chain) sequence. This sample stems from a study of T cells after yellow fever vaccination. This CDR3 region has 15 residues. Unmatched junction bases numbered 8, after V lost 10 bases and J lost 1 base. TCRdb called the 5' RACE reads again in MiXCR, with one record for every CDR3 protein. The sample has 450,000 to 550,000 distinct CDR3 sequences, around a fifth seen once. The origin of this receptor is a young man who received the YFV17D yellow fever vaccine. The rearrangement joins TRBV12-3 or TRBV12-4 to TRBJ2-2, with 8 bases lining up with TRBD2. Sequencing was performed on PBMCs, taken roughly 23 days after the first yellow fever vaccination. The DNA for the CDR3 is TGTGCCAACTCACTTAGCGGGAAGAACACCGGGGAGCTGTTTTTT. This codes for CANSLSGKNTGELFF.